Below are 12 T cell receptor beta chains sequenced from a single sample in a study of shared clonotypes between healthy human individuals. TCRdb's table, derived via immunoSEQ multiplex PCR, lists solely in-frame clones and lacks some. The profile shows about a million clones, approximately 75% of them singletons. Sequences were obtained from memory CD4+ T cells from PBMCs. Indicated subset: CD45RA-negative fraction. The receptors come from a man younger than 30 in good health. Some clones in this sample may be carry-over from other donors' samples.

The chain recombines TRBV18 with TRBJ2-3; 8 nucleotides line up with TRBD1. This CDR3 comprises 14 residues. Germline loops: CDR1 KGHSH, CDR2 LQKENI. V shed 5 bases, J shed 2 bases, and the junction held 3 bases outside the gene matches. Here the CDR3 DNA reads TGTGCCAGCTCAGAGGGACAGGTCACAGATACGCAGTATTTT. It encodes CASSEGQVTDTQYF.

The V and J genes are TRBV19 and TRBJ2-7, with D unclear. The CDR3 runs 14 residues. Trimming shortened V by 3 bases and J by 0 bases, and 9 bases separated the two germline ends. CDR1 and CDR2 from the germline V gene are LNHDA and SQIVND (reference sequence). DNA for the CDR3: TGTGCCAGTAGTATGTCCCGGAACTCCTACGAGCAGTACTTC. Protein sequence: CASSMSRNSYEQYF. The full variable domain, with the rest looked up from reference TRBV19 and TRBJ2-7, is DGGITQSPKYLFRKEGQNVTLSCEQNLNHDAMYWYRQDPGQGLRLIYYSQIVNDFQKGDIAEGYSVSREKKESFPLTVTSAQKNPTAFYLCASSMSRNSYEQYFGPGTRLTVT.

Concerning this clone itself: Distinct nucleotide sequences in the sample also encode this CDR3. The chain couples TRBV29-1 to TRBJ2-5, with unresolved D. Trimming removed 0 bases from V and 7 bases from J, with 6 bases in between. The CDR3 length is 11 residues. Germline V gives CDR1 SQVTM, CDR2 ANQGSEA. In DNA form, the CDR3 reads TGCAGCGTTGAAGAGGGTGGGACCCAGTACTTC. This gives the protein CSVEEGGTQYF. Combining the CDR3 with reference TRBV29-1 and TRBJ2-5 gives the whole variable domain SAVISQKPSRDICQRGTSLTIQCQVDSQVTMMFWYRQQPGQSLTLIATANQGSEATYESGFVIDKFPISRPNLTFSTLTVSNMSPEDSSIYLCSVEEGGTQYFGPGTRLLVL.

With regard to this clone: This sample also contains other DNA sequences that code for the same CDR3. The CDR3 DNA sequence: TGTGCCAGCAGCGTAGTAAGCACCGGGGAGCTGTTTTTT. The encoded protein is CASSVVSTGELFF. The genes are TRBV9 and TRBJ2-2; the D is unclear. V was clipped by 0 bases and J by 4 bases, with 4 bases between them. Germline V lookup: CDR1 SGDLS, CDR2 YYNGEE. This CDR3 contains 13 residues.

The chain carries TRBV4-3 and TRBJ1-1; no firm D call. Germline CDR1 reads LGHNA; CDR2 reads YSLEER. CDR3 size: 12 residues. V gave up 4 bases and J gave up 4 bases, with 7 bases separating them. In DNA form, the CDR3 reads TGCGCCAGCAGCCTCCCCGGCACTGAAGCTTTCTTT. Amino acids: CASSLPGTEAFF.

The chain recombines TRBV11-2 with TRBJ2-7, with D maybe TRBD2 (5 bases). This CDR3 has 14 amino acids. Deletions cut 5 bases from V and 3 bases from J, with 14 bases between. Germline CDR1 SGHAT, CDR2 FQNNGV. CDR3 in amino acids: CASSTNGVHYEQYF. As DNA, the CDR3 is TGTGCCAGCAGCACTAACGGGGTTCACTACGAGCAGTACTTC.

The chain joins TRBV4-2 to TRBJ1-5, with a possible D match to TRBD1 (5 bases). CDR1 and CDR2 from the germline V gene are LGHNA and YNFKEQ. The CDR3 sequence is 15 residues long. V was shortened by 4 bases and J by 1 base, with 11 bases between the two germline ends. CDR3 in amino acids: CASSRDWGSNQPQHF. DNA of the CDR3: TGTGCCAGCAGCCGGGACTGGGGCAGCAATCAGCCCCAGCATTTT.

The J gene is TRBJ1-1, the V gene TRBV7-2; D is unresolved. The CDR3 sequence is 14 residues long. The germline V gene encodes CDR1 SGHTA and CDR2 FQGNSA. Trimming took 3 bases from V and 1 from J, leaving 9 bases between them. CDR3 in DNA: TGTGCCAGCAGCTTCGGTAGAAGGAACACTGAAGCTTTCTTT. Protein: CASSFGRRNTEAFF.

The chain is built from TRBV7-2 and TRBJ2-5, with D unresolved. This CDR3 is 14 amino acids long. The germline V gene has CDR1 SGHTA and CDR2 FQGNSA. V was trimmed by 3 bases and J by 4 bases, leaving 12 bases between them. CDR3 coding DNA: TGTGCCAGCAGCTTGGGTGCTTGGGGAGAGACCCAGTACTTC. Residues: CASSLGAWGETQYF. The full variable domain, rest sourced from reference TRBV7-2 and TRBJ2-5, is GAGVSQSPSNKVTEKGKDVELRCDPISGHTALYWYRQSLGQGLEFLIYFQGNSAPDKSGLPSDRFSAERTGGSVSTLTIQRTQQEDSAVYLCASSLGAWGETQYFGPGTRLLVL.

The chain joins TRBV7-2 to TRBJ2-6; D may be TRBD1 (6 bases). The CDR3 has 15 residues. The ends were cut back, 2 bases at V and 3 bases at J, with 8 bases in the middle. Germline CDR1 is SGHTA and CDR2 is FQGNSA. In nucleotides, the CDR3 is TGTGCCAGCAGCTTACAGGGGTTTGGGGCCAACGTCCTGACTTTC. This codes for CASSLQGFGANVLTF.

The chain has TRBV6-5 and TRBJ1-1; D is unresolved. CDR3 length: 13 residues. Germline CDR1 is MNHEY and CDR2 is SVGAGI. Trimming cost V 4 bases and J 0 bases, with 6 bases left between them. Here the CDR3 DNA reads TGTGCCAGCAGTTCTACTTTGAACACTGAAGCTTTCTTT. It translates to CASSSTLNTEAFF.

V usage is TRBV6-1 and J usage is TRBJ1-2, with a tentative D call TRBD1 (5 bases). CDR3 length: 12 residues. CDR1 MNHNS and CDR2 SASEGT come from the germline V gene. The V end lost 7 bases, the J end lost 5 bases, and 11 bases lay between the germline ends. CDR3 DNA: TGTGCCAGCACACAGGATAGGTATGGCTACACCTTC. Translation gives CASTQDRYGYTF.